The present T cell receptor beta chain was sequenced within a study of prognosis after radiotherapy for stage I lung cancer (dated by TCRdb to 2020 to 2023). Describing the broader study: Between April 2018 and January 2019, about 20 stage I NSCLC patients were enrolled in Nanjing, China. Of the enrolled patients, around 15 had newly diagnosed primary stage I lung tumors, while a few had oligometastatic NSCLC following surgical resection of the primary tumor. All patients were considered medically inoperable, owing to comorbidities in more than 10 and refusal of surgery in about seven. The cohort comprised 10 to 15 men and about 6 women with a median age of almost 75 years, ranging from roughly 53 to 85 years. Tumor histology was squamous cell carcinoma in several patients and adenocarcinoma in around 12. Image-guided IMRT or VMAT was used to deliver SBRT in 3 to 5 fractions at a biologically effective dose of at least 100 Gy. SBRT was not combined with any concurrent therapy in any patient. Four of the 19 patients developed distant metastases after SBRT, at a median of around seven months; the other 15 showed no significant progression. The study profiled peripheral blood TCR beta repertoires from stage I NSCLC patients before and after stereotactic body radiotherapy and related them to distant failure. The study sequenced approximately 40 blood samples from some 20 patients, one before and one after SBRT per patient.

This clonotype was recorded many times. Its antigen is not yet known. No base quality values were provided; no much bigger clone lies one nucleotide off. The CDR1 and CDR2 encoded by the germline V gene (reference sequence) are DFQATT and SNEGSKA. A distance of 16 bases separates the germline ends of V and J, which lose 4 bases and 4 bases respectively. Counted from cysteine to phenylalanine, this CDR3 has 14 amino acids. The CDR3 DNA has 42 bases and is translated from base 1. A history of other malignancies or of prior chemotherapy or radiotherapy was absent in all patients, and node-negative disease was shown on CT and PET/CT in all patients. About 6 milliliters of peripheral venous blood were drawn into EDTA tubes at each of two time points. Ficoll-Paque Plus density-gradient centrifugation was used to isolate PBMCs. Right after collection, samples were kept at -80 degrees C until analysis. Two rounds of multiplex PCR were used to amplify the TCR beta CDR3 region from genomic DNA. In the first round of PCR, primers specific to each TRBV and TRBJ gene were used, and the primer sequences are filed in Chinese patent CN105087789A. Universal primers were used in the second round of PCR. The Roche High Pure PCR Template Preparation Kit was used to extract genomic DNA from frozen PBMCs. The libraries underwent paired-end sequencing with 151 bp reads on an Illumina HiSeq 3000. On the study's bioinformatics: Raw reads lacking the multiplex PCR primer sequences were removed with CutAdapt. PEAR was used to merge high-quality paired reads into contigs. By aligning each contig to reference sequences, MiXCR assigned the TRB V, D and J gene segments to that contig. To remove sequencing errors, CDR3 sequences were clustered according to base quality and sequence similarity. Diversity was measured as Shannon entropy normalized by the natural log of productive TCR sequence number. One minus Shannon entropy divided by the natural log of the number of unique clonotypes was used as the definition of clonality. Progression-free survival cut-offs for repertoire metrics were chosen using the Youden index of ROC curves, with analyses run in R 3.5.3. TCRdb itself trimmed the public reads at Q25 with fastp, ran MiXCR and retained productive beta chains. One record per CDR3 amino acid sequence lists the most common genes and DNA. None of the V and J calls come from the authors' own analysis; TCRdb made them. In this sample the table shows about 22,000 distinct CDR3 sequences, around 37% of which occur a single time. The ten largest clones capture around 50% of the sample.

Study-wide findings and limitations: Post-SBRT Shannon entropy and its change from baseline were lower in patients who developed distant metastases; baseline Shannon entropy was not associated with metastases. Tumor specificity of expanded TCR clones was not determined. Differences by metastasis status were reportedly seen in TRBV and TRBJ usage frequencies, involving two V genes at baseline and, after SBRT, roughly nine V genes and two J genes. None of the reported P values were adjusted for multiple comparisons. After SBRT, the number of unique TCR clones decreased (median around 10,000 before versus 6,500 to 7,000 after; Wilcoxon paired P=0.011). The study was limited by the small cohort and short follow-up, and independent validation of the study findings is required.

The chain is made from TRBV20-1 and TRBJ1-2, with a weak D call of TRBD1 (5 bases match). Sequenced material: PBMCs, taken before or after stereotactic body radiation therapy (not recorded which). The receptor's source is a donor aged 50 or older with non-small cell lung cancer. The DNA reads TGCAGTGCTAAAGACAGTCGACAAATCTATGGCTACACCTTC. It is translated as CSAKDSRQIYGYTF.